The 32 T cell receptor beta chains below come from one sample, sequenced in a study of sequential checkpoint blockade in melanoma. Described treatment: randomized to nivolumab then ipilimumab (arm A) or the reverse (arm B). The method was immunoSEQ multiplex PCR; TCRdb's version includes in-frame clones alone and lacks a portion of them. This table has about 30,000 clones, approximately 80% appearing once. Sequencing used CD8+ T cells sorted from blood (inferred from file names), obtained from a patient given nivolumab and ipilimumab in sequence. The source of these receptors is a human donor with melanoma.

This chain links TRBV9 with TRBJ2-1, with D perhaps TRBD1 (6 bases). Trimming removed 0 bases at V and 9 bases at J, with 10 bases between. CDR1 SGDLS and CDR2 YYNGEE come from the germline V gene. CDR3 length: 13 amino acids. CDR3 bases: TGTGCCAGCAGCGTAGGTACAGGGAGTGAGCAGTTCTTC. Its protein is CASSVGTGSEQFF.

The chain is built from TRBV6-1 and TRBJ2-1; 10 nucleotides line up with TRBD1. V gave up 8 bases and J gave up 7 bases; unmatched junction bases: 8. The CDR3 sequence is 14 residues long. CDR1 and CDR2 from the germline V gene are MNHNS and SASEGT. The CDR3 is CASAGTGELNEQFF. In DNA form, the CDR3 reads TGTGCCAGCGCAGGGACAGGGGAATTAAATGAGCAGTTCTTC.

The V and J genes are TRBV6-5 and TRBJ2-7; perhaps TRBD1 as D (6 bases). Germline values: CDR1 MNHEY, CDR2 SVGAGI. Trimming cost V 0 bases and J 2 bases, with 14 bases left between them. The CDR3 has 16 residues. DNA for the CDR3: TGTGCCAGCAGTTACTCGGGACACAATACGCCCTACGAGCAGTACTTC. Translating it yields CASSYSGHNTPYEQYF.

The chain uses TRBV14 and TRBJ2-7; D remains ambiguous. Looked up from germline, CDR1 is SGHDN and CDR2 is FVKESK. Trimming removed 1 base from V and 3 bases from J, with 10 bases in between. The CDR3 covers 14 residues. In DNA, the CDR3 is TGTGCCAGCAGCCAAGTGGCCAGGCTCTACGAGCAGTACTTC. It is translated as CASSQVARLYEQYF.

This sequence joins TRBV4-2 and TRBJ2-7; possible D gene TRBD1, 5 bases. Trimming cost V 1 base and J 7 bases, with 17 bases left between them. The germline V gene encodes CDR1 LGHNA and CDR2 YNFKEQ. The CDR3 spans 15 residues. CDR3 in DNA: TGTGCCAGCAGCCAAGCCCCGGACACTTCACAGGAGCAGTACTTC. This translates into CASSQAPDTSQEQYF.

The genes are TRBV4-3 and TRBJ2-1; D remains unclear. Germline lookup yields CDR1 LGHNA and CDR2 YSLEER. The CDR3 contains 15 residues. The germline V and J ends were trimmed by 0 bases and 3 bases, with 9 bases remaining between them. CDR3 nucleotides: TGCGCCAGCAGCCAAGAGAGACACCTCTACAATGAGCAGTTCTTC. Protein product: CASSQERHLYNEQFF.

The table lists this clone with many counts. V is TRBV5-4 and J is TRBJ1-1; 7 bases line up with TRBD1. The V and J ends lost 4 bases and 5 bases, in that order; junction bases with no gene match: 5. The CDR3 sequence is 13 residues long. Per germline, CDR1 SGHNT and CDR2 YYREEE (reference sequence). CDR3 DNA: TGTGCCAGCAGCCCCCAGGGGGGTACTGAAGCTTTCTTT. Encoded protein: CASSPQGGTEAFF.

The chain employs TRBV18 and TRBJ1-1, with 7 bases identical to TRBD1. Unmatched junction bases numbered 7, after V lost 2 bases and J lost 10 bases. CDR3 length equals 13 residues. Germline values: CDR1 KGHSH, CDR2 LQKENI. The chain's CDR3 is CASSPMDRTLAFF. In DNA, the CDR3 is TGTGCCAGCTCACCAATGGACAGGACCCTAGCTTTCTTT.

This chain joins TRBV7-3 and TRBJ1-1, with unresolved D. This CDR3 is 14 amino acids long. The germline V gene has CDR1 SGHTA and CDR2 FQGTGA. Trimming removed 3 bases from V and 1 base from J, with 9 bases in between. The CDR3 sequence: CASSFGVGNTEAFF. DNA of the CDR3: TGTGCCAGCAGCTTCGGGGTCGGGAACACTGAAGCTTTCTTT.

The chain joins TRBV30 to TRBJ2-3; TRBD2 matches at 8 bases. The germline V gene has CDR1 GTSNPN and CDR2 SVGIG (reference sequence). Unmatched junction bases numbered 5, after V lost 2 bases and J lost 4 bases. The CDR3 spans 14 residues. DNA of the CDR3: TGTGCCTGGAGTATCGGGGGGGGGCCAGATACGCAGTATTTT. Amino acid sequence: CAWSIGGGPDTQYF.

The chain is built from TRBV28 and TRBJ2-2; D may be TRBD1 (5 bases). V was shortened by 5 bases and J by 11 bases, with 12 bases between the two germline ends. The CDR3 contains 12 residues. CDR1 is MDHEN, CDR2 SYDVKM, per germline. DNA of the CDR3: TGTGCCAGCAGTCTCAGCCGGACAGAGCTGTTTTTT. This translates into CASSLSRTELFF.

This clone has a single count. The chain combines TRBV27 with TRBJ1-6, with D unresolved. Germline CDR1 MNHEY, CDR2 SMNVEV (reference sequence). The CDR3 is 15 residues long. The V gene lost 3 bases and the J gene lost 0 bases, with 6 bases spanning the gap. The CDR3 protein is CASSLMSSYNSPLHF. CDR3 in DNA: TGTGCCAGCAGTTTGATGAGCTCCTATAATTCACCCCTCCACTTT.

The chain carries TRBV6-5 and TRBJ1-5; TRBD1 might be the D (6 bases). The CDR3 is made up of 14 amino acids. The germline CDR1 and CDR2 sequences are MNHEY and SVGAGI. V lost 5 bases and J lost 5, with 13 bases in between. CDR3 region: CASSPQGSYQPQHF. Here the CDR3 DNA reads TGTGCCAGCAGTCCCCAGGGGTCGTATCAGCCCCAGCATTTT.

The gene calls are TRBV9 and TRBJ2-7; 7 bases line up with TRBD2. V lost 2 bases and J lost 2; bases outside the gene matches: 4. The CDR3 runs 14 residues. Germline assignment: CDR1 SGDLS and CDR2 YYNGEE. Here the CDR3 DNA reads TGTGCCAGCAGCGTGACTAGCAGCCCCTACGAGCAGTACTTC. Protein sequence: CASSVTSSPYEQYF.

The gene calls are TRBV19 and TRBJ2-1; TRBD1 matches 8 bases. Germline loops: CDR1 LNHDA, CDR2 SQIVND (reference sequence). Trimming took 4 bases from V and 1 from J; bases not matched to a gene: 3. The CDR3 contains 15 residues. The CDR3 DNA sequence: TGTGCCAGTAGTAACAGGGGGATTTCCTACAATGAGCAGTTCTTC. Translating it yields CASSNRGISYNEQFF.

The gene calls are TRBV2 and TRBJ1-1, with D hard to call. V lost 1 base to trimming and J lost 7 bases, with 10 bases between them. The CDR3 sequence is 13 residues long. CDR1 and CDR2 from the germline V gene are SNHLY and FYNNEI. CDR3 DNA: TGTGCCAGCAGTGAAGTCACGCAGTTTGAAGCTTTCTTT. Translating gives CASSEVTQFEAFF.

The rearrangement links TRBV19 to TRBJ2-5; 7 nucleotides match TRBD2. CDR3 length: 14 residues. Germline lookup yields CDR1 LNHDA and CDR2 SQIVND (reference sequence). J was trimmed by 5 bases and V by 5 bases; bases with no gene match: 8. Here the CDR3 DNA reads TGTGCCAGTAGTGCCTTGGGGGGGTTTGAGACCCAGTACTTC. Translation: CASSALGGFETQYF.

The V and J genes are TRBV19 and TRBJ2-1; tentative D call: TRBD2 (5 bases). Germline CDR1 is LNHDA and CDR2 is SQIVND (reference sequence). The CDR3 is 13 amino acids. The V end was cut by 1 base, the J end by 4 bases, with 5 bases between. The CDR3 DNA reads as TGTGCCAGTAGTATAGGAGGGTACAATGAGCAGTTCTTC. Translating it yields CASSIGGYNEQFF.

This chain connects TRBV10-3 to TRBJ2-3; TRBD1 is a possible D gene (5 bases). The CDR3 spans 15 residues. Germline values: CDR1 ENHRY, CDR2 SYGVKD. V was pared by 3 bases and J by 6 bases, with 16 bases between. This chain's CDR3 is CAISDANGAGDTQYF. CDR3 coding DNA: TGTGCCATCAGTGACGCGAATGGGGCAGGGGATACGCAGTATTTT.

The CDR3 coding sequence is TGTGCCAGCAGCGTGGGGACAGGGGTCTACGAGCAGTACTTC. Translating gives CASSVGTGVYEQYF. V gene TRBV9 combines with J gene TRBJ2-7; 10 bases align to TRBD1. The CDR3 sequence is 14 residues long. Germline values: CDR1 SGDLS, CDR2 YYNGEE. Unmatched junction bases numbered 2, after V lost 2 bases and J lost 3 bases. The whole variable domain, remainder taken from reference TRBV9 and TRBJ2-7, is DSGVTQTPKHLITATGQRVTLRCSPRSGDLSVYWYQQSLDQGLQFLIQYYNGEERAKGNILERFSAQQFPDLHSELNLSSLELGDSALYFCASSVGTGVYEQYFGPGTRLTVT.

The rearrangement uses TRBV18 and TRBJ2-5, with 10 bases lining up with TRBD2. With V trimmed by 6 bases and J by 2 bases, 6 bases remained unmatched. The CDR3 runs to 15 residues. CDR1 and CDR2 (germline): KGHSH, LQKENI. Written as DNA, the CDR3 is TGTGCCAGCTCGCAAGGACTAGCGGCACAAGAGACCCAGTACTTC. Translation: CASSQGLAAQETQYF.

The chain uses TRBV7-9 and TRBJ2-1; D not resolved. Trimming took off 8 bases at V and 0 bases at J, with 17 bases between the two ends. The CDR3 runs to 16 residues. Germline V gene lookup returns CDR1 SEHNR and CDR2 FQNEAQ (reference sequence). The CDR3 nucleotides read TGTGCCAGCGCCTGGGCTTCTCCGAGCTCCTACAATGAGCAGTTCTTC. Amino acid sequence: CASAWASPSSYNEQFF.

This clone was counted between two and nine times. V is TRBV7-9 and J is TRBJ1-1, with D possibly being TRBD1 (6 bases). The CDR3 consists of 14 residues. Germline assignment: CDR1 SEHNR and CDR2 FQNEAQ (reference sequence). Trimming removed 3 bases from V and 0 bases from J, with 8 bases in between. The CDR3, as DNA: TGTGCCAGCAGCTTCGGACAGTTGAACACTGAAGCTTTCTTT. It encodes CASSFGQLNTEAFF.

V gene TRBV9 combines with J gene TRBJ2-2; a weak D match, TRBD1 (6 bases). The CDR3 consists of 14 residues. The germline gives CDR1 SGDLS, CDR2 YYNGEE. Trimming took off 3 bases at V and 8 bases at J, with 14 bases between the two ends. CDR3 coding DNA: TGTGCCAGCAGCGCCAACAGGGCCTGGGGGGAGCTGTTTTTT. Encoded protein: CASSANRAWGELFF. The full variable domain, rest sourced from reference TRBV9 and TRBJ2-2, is DSGVTQTPKHLITATGQRVTLRCSPRSGDLSVYWYQQSLDQGLQFLIQYYNGEERAKGNILERFSAQQFPDLHSELNLSSLELGDSALYFCASSANRAWGELFFGEGSRLTVL.

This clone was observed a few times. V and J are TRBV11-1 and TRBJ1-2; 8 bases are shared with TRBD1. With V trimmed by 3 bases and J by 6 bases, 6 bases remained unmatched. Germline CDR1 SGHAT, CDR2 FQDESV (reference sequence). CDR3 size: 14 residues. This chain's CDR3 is CASSFAGGADGYTF. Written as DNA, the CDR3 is TGTGCCAGCAGCTTCGCAGGGGGCGCGGATGGCTACACCTTC.

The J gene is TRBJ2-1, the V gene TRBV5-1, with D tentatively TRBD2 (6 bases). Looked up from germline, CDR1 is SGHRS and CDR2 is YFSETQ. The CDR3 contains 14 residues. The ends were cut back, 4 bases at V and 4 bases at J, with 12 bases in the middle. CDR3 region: CASSPMGGYNEQFF. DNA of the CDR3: TGCGCCAGCAGCCCGATGGGGGGTTACAATGAGCAGTTCTTC.

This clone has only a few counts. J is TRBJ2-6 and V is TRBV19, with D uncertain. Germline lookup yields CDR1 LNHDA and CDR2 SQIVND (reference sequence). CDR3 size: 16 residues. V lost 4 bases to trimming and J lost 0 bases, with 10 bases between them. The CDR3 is CASSTPYSSGANVLTF. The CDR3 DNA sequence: TGTGCCAGTAGTACACCCTACAGCTCTGGGGCCAACGTCCTGACTTTC.

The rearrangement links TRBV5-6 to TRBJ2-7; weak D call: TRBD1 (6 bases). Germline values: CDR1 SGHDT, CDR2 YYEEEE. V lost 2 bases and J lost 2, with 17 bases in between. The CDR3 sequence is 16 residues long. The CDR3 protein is CASSLHYREGTYEQYF. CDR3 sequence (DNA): TGTGCCAGCAGCTTACACTACAGGGAAGGGACCTACGAGCAGTACTTC.

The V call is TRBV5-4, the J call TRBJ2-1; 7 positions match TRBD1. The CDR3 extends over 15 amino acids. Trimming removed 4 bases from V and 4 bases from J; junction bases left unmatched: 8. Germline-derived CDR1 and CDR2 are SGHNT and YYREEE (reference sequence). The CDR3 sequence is CASSHPGTEYNEQFF. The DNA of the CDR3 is TGTGCCAGCAGCCACCCCGGGACAGAGTACAATGAGCAGTTCTTC.

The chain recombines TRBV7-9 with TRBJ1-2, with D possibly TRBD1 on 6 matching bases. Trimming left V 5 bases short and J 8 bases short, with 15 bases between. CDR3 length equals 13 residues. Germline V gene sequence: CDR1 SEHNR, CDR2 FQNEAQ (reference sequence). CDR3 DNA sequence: TGTGCCAGCAGCCTTGGACAGAGTAGCGGCTACACCTTC. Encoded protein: CASSLGQSSGYTF.

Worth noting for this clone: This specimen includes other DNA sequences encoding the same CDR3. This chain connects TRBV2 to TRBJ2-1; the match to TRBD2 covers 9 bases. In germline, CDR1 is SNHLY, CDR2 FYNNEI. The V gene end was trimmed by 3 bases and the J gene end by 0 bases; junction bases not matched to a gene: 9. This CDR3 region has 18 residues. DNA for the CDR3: TGTGCCAGCAGTGAGGTTAGCGGGGGAACCAGCTCCTACAATGAGCAGTTCTTC. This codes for CASSEVSGGTSSYNEQFF. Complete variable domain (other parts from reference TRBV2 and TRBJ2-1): EPEVTQTPSHQVTQMGQEVILRCVPISNHLYFYWYRQILGQKVEFLVSFYNNEISEKSEIFDDQFSVERPDGSNFTLKIRSTKLEDSAMYFCASSEVSGGTSSYNEQFFGPGTRLTVL.

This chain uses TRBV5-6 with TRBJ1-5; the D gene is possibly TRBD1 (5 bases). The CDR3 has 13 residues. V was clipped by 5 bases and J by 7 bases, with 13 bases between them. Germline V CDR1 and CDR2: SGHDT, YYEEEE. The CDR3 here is CASSWTRGQPQHF. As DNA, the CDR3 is TGTGCCAGCAGTTGGACCCGGGGGCAGCCCCAGCATTTT.